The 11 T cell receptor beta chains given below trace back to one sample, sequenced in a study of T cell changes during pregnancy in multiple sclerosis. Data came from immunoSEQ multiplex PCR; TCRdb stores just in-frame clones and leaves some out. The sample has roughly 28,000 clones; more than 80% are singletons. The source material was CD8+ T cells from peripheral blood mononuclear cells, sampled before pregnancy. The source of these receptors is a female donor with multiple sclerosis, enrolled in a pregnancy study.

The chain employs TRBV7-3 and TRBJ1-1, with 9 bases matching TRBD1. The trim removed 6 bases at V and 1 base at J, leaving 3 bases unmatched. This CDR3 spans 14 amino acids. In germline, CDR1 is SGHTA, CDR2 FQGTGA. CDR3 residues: CASSPGQGNTEAFF. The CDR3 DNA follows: TGTGCCAGCAGTCCGGGACAGGGGAACACTGAAGCTTTCTTT.

DNA of the CDR3: TGTGCCAGCAGTTTATCGTATAGTTACGAGCAGTACTTC. Translation gives CASSLSYSYEQYF. The chain couples TRBV27 to TRBJ2-7, with unresolved D. CDR1 and CDR2 from the germline V gene are MNHEY and SMNVEV (reference sequence). V was pared by 0 bases and J by 4 bases, with 7 bases between. The CDR3 is 13 residues long.

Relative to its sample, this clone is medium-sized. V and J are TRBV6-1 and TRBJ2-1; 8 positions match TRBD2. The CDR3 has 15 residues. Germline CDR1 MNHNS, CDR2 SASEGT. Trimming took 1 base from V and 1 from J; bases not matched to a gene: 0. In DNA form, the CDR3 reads TGTGCCAGCAGTGAAGTAGCGGGGTCCTACAATGAGCAGTTCTTC. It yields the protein CASSEVAGSYNEQFF.

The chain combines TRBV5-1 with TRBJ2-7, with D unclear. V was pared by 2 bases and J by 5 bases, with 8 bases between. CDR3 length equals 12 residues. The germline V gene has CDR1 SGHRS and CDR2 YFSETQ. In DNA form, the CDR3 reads TGCGCCAGCAGCTTCTCAAGCGACGAGCAGTACTTC. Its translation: CASSFSSDEQYF.

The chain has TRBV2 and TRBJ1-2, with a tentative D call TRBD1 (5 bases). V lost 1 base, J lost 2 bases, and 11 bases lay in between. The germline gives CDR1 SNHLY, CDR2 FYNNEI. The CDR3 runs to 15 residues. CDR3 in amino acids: CASSEGQIVNYGYTF. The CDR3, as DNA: TGTGCCAGCAGTGAAGGACAGATTGTCAACTATGGCTACACCTTC.

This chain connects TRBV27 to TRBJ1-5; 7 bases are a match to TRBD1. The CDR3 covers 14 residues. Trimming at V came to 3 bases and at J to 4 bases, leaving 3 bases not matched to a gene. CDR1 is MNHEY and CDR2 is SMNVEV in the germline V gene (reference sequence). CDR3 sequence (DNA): TGTGCCAGCAGTTTGAGCAGGGGGAATCAGCCCCAGCATTTT. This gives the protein CASSLSRGNQPQHF.

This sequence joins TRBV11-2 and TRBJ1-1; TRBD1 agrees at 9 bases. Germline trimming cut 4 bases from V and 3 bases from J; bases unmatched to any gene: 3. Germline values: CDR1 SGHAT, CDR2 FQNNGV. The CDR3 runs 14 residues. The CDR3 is CASSSRTGDTEAFF. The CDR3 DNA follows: TGTGCCAGCAGCTCCCGGACAGGGGACACTGAAGCTTTCTTT.

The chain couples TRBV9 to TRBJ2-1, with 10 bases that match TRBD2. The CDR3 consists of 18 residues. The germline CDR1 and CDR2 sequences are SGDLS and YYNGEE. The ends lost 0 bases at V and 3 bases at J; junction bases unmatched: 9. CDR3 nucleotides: TGTGCCAGCAGCGTAGGGGGTAGCGGGGGGCTGATCTACAATGAGCAGTTCTTC. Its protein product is CASSVGGSGGLIYNEQFF.

CDR3 in amino acids: CASSGLAGADTQYF. CDR3 bases: TGTGCCAGCAGTGGACTAGCGGGAGCAGATACGCAGTATTTT. This rearrangement joins TRBV6-4 to TRBJ2-3, with 12 bases matching TRBD2. V dropped 4 bases and J dropped 4; count of bases not matched to a gene: 0. The length of the CDR3 is 14 residues. Looked up from germline, CDR1 is MRHNA and CDR2 is SNTAGT.

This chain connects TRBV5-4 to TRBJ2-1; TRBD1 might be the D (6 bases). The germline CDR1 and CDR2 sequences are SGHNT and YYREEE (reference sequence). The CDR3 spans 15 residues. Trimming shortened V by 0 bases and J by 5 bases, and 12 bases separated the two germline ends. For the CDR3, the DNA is TGTGCCAGCAGCTTGGTGGCAGGGGACCACAATGAGCAGTTCTTC. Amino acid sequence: CASSLVAGDHNEQFF.

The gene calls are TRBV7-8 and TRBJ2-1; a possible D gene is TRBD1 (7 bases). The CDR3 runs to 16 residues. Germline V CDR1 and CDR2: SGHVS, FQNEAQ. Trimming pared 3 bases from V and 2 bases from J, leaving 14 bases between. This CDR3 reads CASSLAGQSTYNEQFF. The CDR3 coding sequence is TGTGCCAGCAGCTTGGCGGGACAGAGCACCTACAATGAGCAGTTCTTC.